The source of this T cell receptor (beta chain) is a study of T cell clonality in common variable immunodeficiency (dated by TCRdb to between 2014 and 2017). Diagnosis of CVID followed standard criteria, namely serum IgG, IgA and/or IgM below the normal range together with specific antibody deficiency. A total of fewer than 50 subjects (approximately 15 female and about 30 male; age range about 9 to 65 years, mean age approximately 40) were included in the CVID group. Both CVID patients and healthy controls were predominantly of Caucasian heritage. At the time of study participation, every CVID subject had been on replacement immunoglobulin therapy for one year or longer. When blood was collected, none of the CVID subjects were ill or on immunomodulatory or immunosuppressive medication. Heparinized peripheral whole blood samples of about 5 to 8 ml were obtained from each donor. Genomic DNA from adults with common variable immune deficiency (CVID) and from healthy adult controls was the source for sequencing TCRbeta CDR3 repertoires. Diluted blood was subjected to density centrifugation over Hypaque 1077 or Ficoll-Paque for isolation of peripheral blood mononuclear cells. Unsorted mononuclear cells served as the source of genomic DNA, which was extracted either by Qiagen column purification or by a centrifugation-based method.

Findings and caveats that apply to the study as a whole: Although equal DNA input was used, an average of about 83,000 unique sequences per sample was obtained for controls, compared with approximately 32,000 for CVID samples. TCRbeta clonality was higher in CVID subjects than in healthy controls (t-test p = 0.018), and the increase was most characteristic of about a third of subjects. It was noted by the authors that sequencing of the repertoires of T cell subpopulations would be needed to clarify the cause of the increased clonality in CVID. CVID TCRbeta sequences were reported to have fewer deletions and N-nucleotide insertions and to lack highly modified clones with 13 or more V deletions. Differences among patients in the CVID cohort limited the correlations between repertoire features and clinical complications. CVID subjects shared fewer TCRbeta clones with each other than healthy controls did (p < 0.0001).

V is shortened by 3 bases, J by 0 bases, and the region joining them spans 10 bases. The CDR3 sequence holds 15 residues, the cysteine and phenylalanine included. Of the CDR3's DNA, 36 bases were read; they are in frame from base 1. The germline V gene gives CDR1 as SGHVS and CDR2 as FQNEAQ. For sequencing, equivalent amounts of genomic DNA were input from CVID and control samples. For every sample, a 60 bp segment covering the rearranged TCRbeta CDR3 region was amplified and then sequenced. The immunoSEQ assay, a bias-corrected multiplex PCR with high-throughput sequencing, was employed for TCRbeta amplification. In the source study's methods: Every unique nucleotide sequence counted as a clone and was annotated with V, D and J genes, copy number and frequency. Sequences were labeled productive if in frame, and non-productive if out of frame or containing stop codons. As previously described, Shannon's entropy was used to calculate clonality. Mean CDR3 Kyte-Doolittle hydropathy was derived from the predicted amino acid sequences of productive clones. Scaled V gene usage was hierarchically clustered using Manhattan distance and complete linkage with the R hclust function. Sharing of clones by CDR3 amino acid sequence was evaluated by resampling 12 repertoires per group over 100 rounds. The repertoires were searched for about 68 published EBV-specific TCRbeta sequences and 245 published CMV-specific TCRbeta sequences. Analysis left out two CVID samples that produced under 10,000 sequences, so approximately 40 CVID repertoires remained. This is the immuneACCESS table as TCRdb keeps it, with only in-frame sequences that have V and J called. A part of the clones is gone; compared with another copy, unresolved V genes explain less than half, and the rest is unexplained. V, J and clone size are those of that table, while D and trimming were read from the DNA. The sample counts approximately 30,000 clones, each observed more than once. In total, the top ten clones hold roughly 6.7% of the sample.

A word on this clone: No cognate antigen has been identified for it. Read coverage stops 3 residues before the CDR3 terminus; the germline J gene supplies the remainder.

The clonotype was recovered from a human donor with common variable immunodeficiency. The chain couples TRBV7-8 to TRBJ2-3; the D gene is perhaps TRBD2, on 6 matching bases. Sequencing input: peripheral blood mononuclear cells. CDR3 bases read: TGTGCCAGCAGCTTCAGCGGGTTTAGCACAGATACG. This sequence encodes CASSFSGFSTDT. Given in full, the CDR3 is CASSFSGFSTDTQYF.